This is a list of T cell receptor beta chains from one sample in a study of cytomegalovirus exposure and HLA in healthy donors. TCRdb's table, derived via immunoSEQ multiplex PCR, lists solely in-frame clones and lacks some. The repertoire holds 150,000 or so clones, with 85% to 90% as singletons. Sequenced material: PBMCs. Receptors were obtained from a woman aged 18-29 years in good health and CMV-seropositive. Both conserved end residues are part of each CDR3. D genes are given only for firm matches. The listing skips clone size in some rows; elsewhere it reads once, few, many or a size class.

clone size: NA
J gene: TRBJ2-1
V gene: TRBV11-2
D gene: NA
CDR3 DNA: TGTGCCAGCAGCTTGCGACCCAGGGAGGACCATGAGCAGTTCTTC
CDR3 protein: CASSLRPREDHEQFF

clone size: NA
J gene: TRBJ2-7
V gene: TRBV5-1
D gene: TRBD1
CDR3 DNA: TGCGCCAGCAGCAGGAACGGACAGGGGATAAGCTACGAGCAGTACTTC
CDR3 protein: CASSRNGQGISYEQYF

clone size: NA
J gene: TRBJ1-2
V gene: TRBV5-4
D gene: TRBD1
CDR3 DNA: TGTGCCAGCAAGGGACAGCAGGGAAACTATGGCTACACCTTC
CDR3 protein: CASKGQQGNYGYTF

clone size: NA
J gene: TRBJ1-5
V gene: TRBV7-8
D gene: NA
CDR3 DNA: TGTGCCAGCAGCTTAGCCAGATATCAGCCCCAGCATTTT
CDR3 protein: CASSLARYQPQHF

clone size: NA
J gene: TRBJ2-3
V gene: TRBV29-1
D gene: NA
CDR3 DNA: TGCAGCGTTGTTTATTCGGGGGGCTCAGATACGCAGTATTTT
CDR3 protein: CSVVYSGGSDTQYF

clone size: NA
J gene: TRBJ2-7
V gene: TRBV11-2
D gene: TRBD2
CDR3 DNA: TGTGCCAGCAGCTCCGGTAGCGGGGGGGCCTACGAGCAGTACTTC
CDR3 protein: CASSSGSGGAYEQYF

clone size: NA
J gene: TRBJ2-2
V gene: TRBV30
D gene: NA
CDR3 DNA: TGTGCCTGGGAAGGAAAAACGGCGGGCACCGGGGAGCTGTTTTTT
CDR3 protein: CAWEGKTAGTGELFF

clone size: NA
J gene: TRBJ2-5
V gene: TRBV6-5
D gene: TRBD2
CDR3 DNA: TGTGCCAGCAGTTACGGACTAGCAACGGACCAAGAGACCCAGTACTTC
CDR3 protein: CASSYGLATDQETQYF

clone size: once
J gene: TRBJ2-1
V gene: TRBV10-3
D gene: TRBD2
CDR3 DNA: TGTGCCTCTCAGACTAGCGGCACAGTCGCCTACAATGAGCAGTTCTTC
CDR3 protein: CASQTSGTVAYNEQFF

clone size: NA
J gene: TRBJ2-7
V gene: TRBV18
D gene: TRBD2
CDR3 DNA: TGTGCCAGCTCAGACGGGACTAGCGGGGTGTACGAGCAGTACTTC
CDR3 protein: CASSDGTSGVYEQYF

clone size: NA
J gene: TRBJ1-4
V gene: TRBV18
D gene: NA
CDR3 DNA: TGTGCCAGCTCCCTTACAGTTGCAACTAATGAAAAACTGTTTTTT
CDR3 protein: CASSLTVATNEKLFF

clone size: many
J gene: TRBJ1-1
V gene: TRBV28
D gene: TRBD1
CDR3 DNA: TGTGCCAGCACCCTCGACAGGGCCACTGAAGCTTTCTTT
CDR3 protein: CASTLDRATEAFF

clone size: NA
J gene: TRBJ2-3
V gene: TRBV11-2
D gene: NA
CDR3 DNA: TGTGCCAGCAGCTCACGAACACTCGAGAGGGATACGCAGTATTTT
CDR3 protein: CASSSRTLERDTQYF

clone size: NA
J gene: TRBJ1-6
V gene: TRBV29-1
D gene: NA
CDR3 DNA: TGCAGCGTTACTACAGGGTCCTCCTATAATTCACCCCTCCACTTT
CDR3 protein: CSVTTGSSYNSPLHF

clone size: NA
J gene: TRBJ1-1
V gene: TRBV18
D gene: TRBD1
CDR3 DNA: TGTGCCAGCTCACAGGGGGCCTGGACTGAAGCTTTCTTT
CDR3 protein: CASSQGAWTEAFF

clone size: NA
J gene: TRBJ1-1
V gene: TRBV5-5
D gene: NA
CDR3 DNA: TGTGCCAGCAGCTCGAGATTGAACACTGAAGCTTTCTTT
CDR3 protein: CASSSRLNTEAFF

clone size: NA
J gene: TRBJ2-7
V gene: TRBV30
D gene: NA
CDR3 DNA: TGTGCCTGGAGTGTAGGAGGGGGCAGCAACGAGCAGTACTTC
CDR3 protein: CAWSVGGGSNEQYF

clone size: NA
J gene: TRBJ1-1
V gene: TRBV28
D gene: NA
CDR3 DNA: TGTGCCAGCAGTTTACAGGGTATGGGCACTGAAGCTTTCTTT
CDR3 protein: CASSLQGMGTEAFF

clone size: NA
J gene: TRBJ2-1
V gene: TRBV7-9
D gene: TRBD1
CDR3 DNA: TGTGCCAGCAGCTTAGACAGGGGCTCCTACAATGAGCAGTTCTTC
CDR3 protein: CASSLDRGSYNEQFF

clone size: NA
J gene: TRBJ1-2
V gene: TRBV7-9
D gene: NA
CDR3 DNA: TGTGCCAGCAGGACGACGACAGCACCTAACTATGGCTACACCTTC
CDR3 protein: CASRTTTAPNYGYTF

clone size: NA
J gene: TRBJ1-5
V gene: TRBV18
D gene: NA
CDR3 DNA: TGTGCCAGCTCACCCGAGAGCAATAGCAATCAGCCCCAGCATTTT
CDR3 protein: CASSPESNSNQPQHF

clone size: NA
J gene: TRBJ1-2
V gene: TRBV6-1
D gene: NA
CDR3 DNA: TGTGCCAGCAGTGGCCAGAAGAATGGCTACACCTTC
CDR3 protein: CASSGQKNGYTF

clone size: NA
J gene: TRBJ1-2
V gene: TRBV4-1
D gene: NA
CDR3 DNA: TGCGCCAGCAGCCAAGATCCAATTACAGGGAAGACAGGCTACACCTTC
CDR3 protein: CASSQDPITGKTGYTF

clone size: NA
J gene: TRBJ2-6
V gene: TRBV29-1
D gene: NA
CDR3 DNA: TGCAGCGTTTCTGGCGGAATCTCTGGGGCCAACGTCCTGACTTTC
CDR3 protein: CSVSGGISGANVLTF

clone size: NA
J gene: TRBJ1-6
V gene: TRBV19
D gene: NA
CDR3 DNA: TGTGCCAGTAGTTATTATGGGCAAGAAACCTCCGGTAATTCACCCCTCCACTTT
CDR3 protein: CASSYYGQETSGNSPLHF

clone size: NA
J gene: TRBJ2-3
V gene: TRBV7-3
D gene: TRBD2
CDR3 DNA: TGTGCCAGCAGCCCCAATAGCGGGGGGGCGGCAGATACGCAGTATTTT
CDR3 protein: CASSPNSGGAADTQYF

clone size: NA
J gene: TRBJ2-1
V gene: TRBV5-8
D gene: NA
CDR3 DNA: TGTGCCAGCAGCACCCAGGGGAGCTCCTACAATGAGCAGTTCTTC
CDR3 protein: CASSTQGSSYNEQFF

clone size: NA
J gene: TRBJ2-1
V gene: TRBV7-3
D gene: TRBD2
CDR3 DNA: TGTGCCAGCAGCTCCCTCCCGACTAGCGGGGGGCTCTACAATGAGCAGTTCTTC
CDR3 protein: CASSSLPTSGGLYNEQFF

clone size: once
J gene: TRBJ1-2
V gene: TRBV5-4
D gene: NA
CDR3 DNA: TGTGCCAGCAGCTTACAGGGATCTGACTATGGCTACACCTTC
CDR3 protein: CASSLQGSDYGYTF

clone size: NA
J gene: TRBJ1-4
V gene: TRBV5-1
D gene: TRBD1
CDR3 DNA: TGCGCCAGCAGCTGGACCGGGACAGGGGACGAAAAACTGTTTTTT
CDR3 protein: CASSWTGTGDEKLFF

clone size: NA
J gene: TRBJ2-1
V gene: TRBV5-5
D gene: TRBD2
CDR3 DNA: TGTGCCAGCAGCGCCGGACTAGCGGGGGGGCGTAATGAGCAGTTCTTC
CDR3 protein: CASSAGLAGGRNEQFF

clone size: NA
J gene: TRBJ1-6
V gene: TRBV5-5
D gene: TRBD1
CDR3 DNA: TGTGCCAGCAGCTTGGAAGGGACAGGGGGTTCACCCCTCCACTTT
CDR3 protein: CASSLEGTGGSPLHF

clone size: few
J gene: TRBJ2-2
V gene: TRBV25-1
D gene: NA
CDR3 DNA: TGTGCCAGCAGTGAATTTGTATCCACCGGGGAGCTGTTTTTT
CDR3 protein: CASSEFVSTGELFF

clone size: NA
J gene: TRBJ2-3
V gene: TRBV7-9
D gene: TRBD2
CDR3 DNA: TGTGCCAGCAGCTTAGCGGGGGGGAGCACAGATACGCAGTATTTT
CDR3 protein: CASSLAGGSTDTQYF

clone size: NA
J gene: TRBJ2-1
V gene: TRBV5-6
D gene: NA
CDR3 DNA: TGTGCCAGCATCTCAGGGGGGTACAATGAGCAGTTCTTC
CDR3 protein: CASISGGYNEQFF

clone size: NA
J gene: TRBJ1-2
V gene: TRBV6-1
D gene: NA
CDR3 DNA: TGTGCCAGCAGTTCAGGGGACTATGGCTACACCTTC
CDR3 protein: CASSSGDYGYTF

clone size: NA
J gene: TRBJ1-2
V gene: TRBV28
D gene: TRBD1
CDR3 DNA: TGTGCCAGCAGTCCAACTACAGGGGACTATGGCTACACCTTC
CDR3 protein: CASSPTTGDYGYTF